These 18 T cell receptor beta chains were all obtained from the same sample, sequenced in a study of blood T cell repertoires in COVID-19. TCRdb's copy holds only in-frame clones and misses some; the assay was immunoSEQ multiplex PCR. The sample yields 84,000 or so clones, roughly 80% seen once. What was sequenced was peripheral blood. The receptor set was obtained from a woman aged 80 or over with acute or convalescent COVID-19.

The chain uses TRBV9 and TRBJ2-1; 9 nucleotides match TRBD1. The CDR3 totals 17 residues. The V gene's germline CDR1 is SGDLS and CDR2 YYNGEE. The ends lost 6 bases at V and 0 bases at J; junction bases unmatched: 10. CDR3 amino acids: CASNVGQGTYSYNEQFF. CDR3 coding DNA: TGTGCCAGCAACGTCGGACAGGGGACATACTCCTACAATGAGCAGTTCTTC.

This clone was detected once. The genes are TRBV7-9 and TRBJ2-1; the match to TRBD2 covers 11 bases. CDR1 is SEHNR and CDR2 is FQNEAQ in the germline V gene (reference sequence). The V gene end was trimmed by 0 bases and the J gene end by 9 bases; junction bases not matched to a gene: 4. There are 15 residues in the CDR3. The CDR3 is CASSLASGGEVEQFF. The CDR3 DNA reads as TGTGCCAGCAGCTTAGCTAGCGGGGGGGAGGTTGAGCAGTTCTTC.

J is TRBJ2-1 and V is TRBV7-2; tentative D call: TRBD2 (6 bases). CDR3 length: 15 amino acids. The V end lost 6 bases, the J end lost 6 bases, and 18 bases lay between the germline ends. The germline gives CDR1 SGHTA, CDR2 FQGNSA. The CDR3 here is CASRGDWHLVNEQFF. DNA for the CDR3: TGTGCCAGCAGGGGGGACTGGCATTTAGTCAATGAGCAGTTCTTC.

The V and J genes are TRBV6-1 and TRBJ1-6, with 9 bases aligning to TRBD1. The CDR3 has 16 residues. Trimming removed 2 bases from V and 7 bases from J; junction bases left unmatched: 6. Germline V gene data show CDR1 as MNHNS and CDR2 as SASEGT. Here the CDR3 reads CASSEFPGQGNSPLHF. The CDR3 bases are TGTGCCAGCAGTGAATTTCCGGGACAGGGAAATTCACCCCTCCACTTT.

The chain joins TRBV4-3 to TRBJ1-3; no definite D call. Per germline, CDR1 LGHNA and CDR2 YSLEER. Trimming took off 4 bases at V and 0 bases at J, with 10 bases between the two ends. CDR3 length: 15 amino acids. The CDR3 DNA is TGCGCCAGCAGCCCGTACGGAGGCTCTGGAAACACCATATATTTT. This encodes CASSPYGGSGNTIYF.

The chain carries TRBV30 and TRBJ2-3, with a possible D match to TRBD1 (6 bases). Deletions cut 8 bases from V and 0 bases from J, with 15 bases between. This CDR3 region has 14 residues. CDR1 and CDR2 (germline): GTSNPN, SVGIG (reference sequence). Here the CDR3 reads CATRTAGSTDTQYF. The CDR3 DNA follows: TGTGCCACACGGACAGCAGGTAGCACAGATACGCAGTATTTT.

This chain uses TRBV3-1 (or the pseudogene TRBV3-2) with TRBJ1-2, with D possibly matching TRBD1 (5 bases). The germline CDR1 and CDR2 sequences are LGHDT and YNNKEL (reference sequence). The V end was cut by 3 bases, the J end by 6 bases, with 17 bases between. CDR3 length equals 15 residues. CDR3 DNA: TGTGCCAGCAGCCACCCCTTGGGGACTCCCGATGGCTACACCTTC. Amino acids: CASSHPLGTPDGYTF.

The chain links TRBV7-2 to TRBJ1-1; D unresolved. Trimming removed 3 bases from V and 1 base from J, with 6 bases in between. The CDR3 loop spans 13 amino acids. Germline values: CDR1 SGHTA, CDR2 FQGNSA. CDR3 bases: TGTGCCAGCAGCTTTGCCAGGAACACTGAAGCTTTCTTT. Protein product: CASSFARNTEAFF.

This clone turned up a few times. The CDR3 region has the DNA TGTGCCTCGACTAGCGGGGATATCTCCTACAATGAGCAGTTCTTC. This sequence encodes CASTSGDISYNEQFF. This chain connects TRBV10-3 to TRBJ2-1; TRBD2 aligns across 11 bases. V shed 11 bases, J shed 0 bases, and the junction held 6 bases outside the gene matches. The CDR3 length is 15 residues. Germline V gene lookup returns CDR1 ENHRY and CDR2 SYGVKD.

The chain couples TRBV5-4 to TRBJ2-5; 7 bases are shared with TRBD1. The CDR3 consists of 12 residues. CDR1 is SGHNT and CDR2 is YYREEE in the germline V gene (reference sequence). For the CDR3, the DNA is TGTGCGAATGGCAGGGGGTCTGAGACCCAGTACTTC. Encoded protein: CANGRGSETQYF.

V is TRBV10-1 and J is TRBJ2-1, with 10 bases that match TRBD1. V lost 6 bases and J lost 9; bases outside the gene matches: 8. Germline CDR1 and CDR2: WNHNN and SYGVQD (reference sequence). The CDR3 spans 14 residues. The CDR3 nucleotides read TGCGCCAGCAGCCCCCCGGGACAGGGGACTGAGCAGTTCTTC. It is translated as CASSPPGQGTEQFF.

A single count supports this clone. This chain joins TRBV7-2 and TRBJ1-6, with 8 bases lining up with TRBD1. There are 17 residues in the CDR3. CDR1 is SGHTA and CDR2 is FQGNSA in the germline V gene. Unmatched junction bases numbered 7, after V lost 4 bases and J lost 2 bases. The CDR3 is CASSSATGGAYNSPLHF. As DNA, the CDR3 is TGTGCCAGCAGCTCCGCAACAGGGGGTGCCTATAATTCACCCCTCCACTTT. The complete variable domain, with remaining parts taken from reference TRBV7-2 and TRBJ1-6, reads GAGVSQSPSNKVTEKGKDVELRCDPISGHTALYWYRQSLGQGLEFLIYFQGNSAPDKSGLPSDRFSAERTGGSVSTLTIQRTQQEDSAVYLCASSSATGGAYNSPLHFGNGTRLTVT.

The chain combines TRBV6-5 with TRBJ1-5; a possible D gene is TRBD1 (5 bases). V lost 3 bases to trimming and J lost 2 bases, with 14 bases between them. Germline lookup yields CDR1 MNHEY and CDR2 SVGAGI. The CDR3 is 16 amino acids. Written as DNA, the CDR3 is TGTGCCAGCAGTTATCTGGGTCCGGGGGGCAATCAGCCCCAGCATTTT. Amino acids: CASSYLGPGGNQPQHF.

This chain joins TRBV11-2 and TRBJ1-1; D is possibly TRBD1 (6 bases). The CDR3 length is 14 residues. Germline CDR1 reads SGHAT; CDR2 reads FQNNGV. Trimming took off 3 bases at V and 8 bases at J, with 16 bases between the two ends. CDR3 bases: TGTGCCAGCAGCTTGGGACACGGTTCGGCCGAAGCTTTCTTT. Translating it yields CASSLGHGSAEAFF.

The chain links TRBV29-1 to TRBJ1-1; tentatively, D is TRBD1 (5 bases). The CDR3 has 13 amino acids. Germline CDR1 SQVTM, CDR2 ANQGSEA. With 3 bases removed from V and 3 bases from J, the gap between germline ends came to 11 bases. The chain's CDR3 is CSVEGSRDTEAFF. In nucleotides, the CDR3 is TGCAGCGTTGAGGGCTCCAGGGACACTGAAGCTTTCTTT. The full variable domain, with the rest looked up from reference TRBV29-1 and TRBJ1-1, is SAVISQKPSRDICQRGTSLTIQCQVDSQVTMMFWYRQQPGQSLTLIATANQGSEATYESGFVIDKFPISRPNLTFSTLTVSNMSPEDSSIYLCSVEGSRDTEAFFGQGTRLTVV.

The rearrangement uses TRBV3-1 (or the pseudogene TRBV3-2) and TRBJ2-3, with TRBD1 as a possible D gene (5 bases). The germline gives CDR1 LGHDT, CDR2 YNNKEL (reference sequence). Trimming cost V 4 bases and J 5 bases, with 16 bases left between them. This CDR3 region has 15 residues. CDR3 sequence (DNA): TGTGCCAGCAGCCCGGATACAGGTCTAAAAGATACGCAGTATTTT. Translation gives CASSPDTGLKDTQYF.

The rearrangement links TRBV28 to TRBJ1-4, with a tentative D call TRBD1 (5 bases). Germline assignment: CDR1 MDHEN and CDR2 SYDVKM. Trimming pared 5 bases from V and 0 bases from J, leaving 19 bases between. This CDR3 has 18 residues. CDR3 loop: CASSRWQGTLPTNEKLFF. DNA of the CDR3: TGTGCCAGCAGTAGGTGGCAGGGAACCTTGCCAACTAATGAAAAACTGTTTTTT.

The V gene is TRBV28, the J gene TRBJ2-1; 7 bases fit TRBD2. Germline CDR1 MDHEN, CDR2 SYDVKM. The CDR3 extends over 15 amino acids. The V segment lost 8 bases and the J segment 4 bases; nucleotides outside the gene matches: 11. The DNA of the CDR3 is TGTGCCAGCGGTCCGGCTGGCGGGGGATACAATGAGCAGTTCTTC. Translating it yields CASGPAGGGYNEQFF.